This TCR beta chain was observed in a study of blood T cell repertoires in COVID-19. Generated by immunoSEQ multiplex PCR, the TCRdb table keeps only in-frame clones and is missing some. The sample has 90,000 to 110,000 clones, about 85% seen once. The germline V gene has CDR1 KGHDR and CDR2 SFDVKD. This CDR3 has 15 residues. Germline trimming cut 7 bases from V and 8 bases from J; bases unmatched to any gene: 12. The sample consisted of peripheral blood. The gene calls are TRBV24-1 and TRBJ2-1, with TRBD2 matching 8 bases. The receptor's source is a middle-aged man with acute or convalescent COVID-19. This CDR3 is CATSRPGLGWDEQFF. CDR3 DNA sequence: TGTGCCACCAGCCGCCCGGGACTAGGATGGGATGAGCAGTTCTTC.